The clone carrying this T cell receptor beta chain was seen more than once but under ten times. Its antigen is currently unknown. Germline CDR1 LGHNA, CDR2 YSLEER. This CDR3 is 16 amino acids long. Between the trimmed V and J ends, which lost 0 bases and 0 bases, there was a span of 9 bases. Each CDR3 protein is one row after TCRdb ran MiXCR on the 5' RACE reads. The table has fewer than 350,000 distinct CDR3 sequences, 3.6% seen once. The data belong to a study of T cells after yellow fever vaccination. The study, taken as a whole, reports: Reappearing after the booster were most of the clones from primary vaccination (less than 98% CD4, approximately 85% CD8). Researchers noted that a small share of clonotypes showed up in both CD4 and CD8 compartments. Researchers cautioned that FACS-sorted repertoires could harbor abundant clonotypes contaminating from the bulk population.

The chain joins TRBV4-3 to TRBJ1-3; D not resolved. Specimen: PBMCs, collected on the day of the yellow fever booster vaccination. The receptor was isolated from a man aged 18 to 29 who received the YFV17D yellow fever vaccine. CDR3 protein: CASSQDGGASGNTIYF. The CDR3 DNA sequence: TGCGCCAGCAGCCAAGATGGCGGTGCCTCTGGAAACACCATATATTTT.